The next 18 T cell receptor beta chains were all read from a single sample in a study of T-cell memory formation after mild COVID-19. TCRdb ran MiXCR on the 5' RACE reads and lists one entry per CDR3 protein. The sample holds 160,000 or so distinct CDR3 sequences; around a third are singletons and the top ten take about 12%. The sequencing sample was made of PBMCs or a T cell subset sorted from them (not recorded which). All receptors come from an adult woman who had mild COVID-19 (a few samples of this study predate the infection). Cell type and time point are not known.

The CDR3 nucleotides read TGTGCCAGCGTCCTACTAGCGGGAGTCCCCGGTGAGCAGTTCTTC. Its protein is CASVLLAGVPGEQFF. This sequence joins TRBV12-3 or TRBV12-4 and TRBJ2-1; TRBD2 agrees at 11 bases. CDR3 size: 15 residues. Trimming at V came to 8 bases and at J to 9 bases, leaving 12 bases not matched to a gene.

The chain couples TRBV27 to TRBJ2-1, with D possibly TRBD1 on 7 matching bases. V was trimmed by 10 bases and J by 4 bases, leaving 20 bases between them. The CDR3 covers 15 residues. Germline values: CDR1 MNHEY, CDR2 SMNVEV (reference sequence). CDR3 in DNA: TGTGCCACCCAGAGGGAGGCAGGGGGATACAATGAGCAGTTCTTC. Translating it yields CATQREAGGYNEQFF.

This chain uses TRBV29-1 with TRBJ2-6; D unresolved. V was shortened by 4 bases and J by 2 bases, with 9 bases between the two germline ends. Germline values: CDR1 SQVTM, CDR2 ANQGSEA. CDR3 size: 14 residues. The CDR3 DNA reads TGCAGCGTTGCCAAGGCCCCTGGGGCCAACGTCCTGACTTTC. It yields the protein CSVAKAPGANVLTF.

The J gene is TRBJ2-1, the V gene TRBV5-1, with 15 nucleotides matching TRBD2. The junction had 8 bases not matched to a gene; V was cut back by 2 bases and J by 5 bases. From germline, CDR1 is SGHRS and CDR2 YFSETQ. CDR3 length: 18 amino acids. DNA of the CDR3: TGCGCCAGCAGCTTCAGGACTAGCGGGGGGGCCGGCCACAATGAGCAGTTCTTC. As protein: CASSFRTSGGAGHNEQFF.

This chain joins TRBV7-2 and TRBJ2-3; D might be TRBD2 (5 bases). The ends were cut back, 5 bases at V and 4 bases at J, with 7 bases in the middle. Germline CDR1 is SGHTA and CDR2 is FQGNSA. The CDR3 spans 12 residues. CDR3 in DNA: TGTGCCAGCAGCCGGGGATCAGATACGCAGTATTTT. It translates to CASSRGSDTQYF.

This clonotype was recorded once. This chain links TRBV6-6 with TRBJ1-2; D gene ambiguous. Germline V gene lookup returns CDR1 MNHNY and CDR2 SVGAGI (reference sequence). Trimming removed 0 bases from V and 4 bases from J, with 9 bases in between. CDR3 length: 14 amino acids. The CDR3 region is CASSYSGQLYGYTF. The CDR3 DNA reads TGTGCCAGCAGTTACTCCGGGCAGCTCTATGGCTACACCTTC.

As DNA, the CDR3 is TGTGCCAGCAGCTTAAGACTAGCGGGGATCAATGAGCAGTTCTTC. It codes for CASSLRLAGINEQFF. The rearrangement uses TRBV7-7 and TRBJ2-1; 11 bases line up with TRBD2. The CDR3 is made up of 15 amino acids. The J segment lost 6 bases and the V segment lost 2 bases, leaving 3 bases of the junction unmatched. Germline loops: CDR1 SSHAT, CDR2 FNYEAQ (reference sequence). The full variable domain, with the rest looked up from reference TRBV7-7 and TRBJ2-1, is GAGVSQSPRYKVTKRGQDVTLRCDPISSHATLYWYQQALGQGPEFLTYFNYEAQPDKSGLPSDRFSAERPEGSISTLTIQRTEQRDSAMYRCASSLRLAGINEQFFGPGTRLTVL.

This clonotype showed up just a few times. V usage is TRBV7-2 and J usage is TRBJ1-2; TRBD1 aligns across 9 bases. The CDR3 sequence is 13 residues long. Germline loops: CDR1 SGHTA, CDR2 FQGNSA. J was trimmed by 5 bases and V by 8 bases; bases with no gene match: 6. As DNA, the CDR3 is TGTGCCAGCGGATCCGGACAGGGGTATGGCTACACCTTC. Protein product: CASGSGQGYGYTF. The variable domain in full, completed from reference TRBV7-2 and TRBJ1-2, reads GAGVSQSPSNKVTEKGKDVELRCDPISGHTALYWYRQSLGQGLEFLIYFQGNSAPDKSGLPSDRFSAERTGGSVSTLTIQRTQQEDSAVYLCASGSGQGYGYTFGSGTRLTVV.

The gene calls are TRBV4-1 and TRBJ2-3; D unresolved. Germline-derived CDR1 and CDR2 are MGHRA and YSYEKL. V dropped 0 bases and J dropped 3 bases, with 4 bases sitting between them. This CDR3 has 13 residues. In DNA, the CDR3 is TGCGCCAGCAGCCAAGACAGAACAGATACGCAGTATTTT. Its protein is CASSQDRTDTQYF.

This clonotype was seen more than once but under ten times. The rearrangement joins TRBV7-2 to TRBJ2-3; TRBD2 agrees at 8 bases. The CDR3 is 19 amino acids. V lost 2 bases, J lost 0 bases, and 13 bases stayed unmatched. Germline-derived CDR1 and CDR2 are SGHTA and FQGNSA. The CDR3 DNA sequence: TGTGCCAGCAGCTTAATGCGGTTGCGGGGGGCCACGAGCACAGATACGCAGTATTTT. Protein product: CASSLMRLRGATSTDTQYF.

The chain recombines TRBV2 with TRBJ1-5; no clear D gene. In germline, CDR1 is SNHLY, CDR2 FYNNEI. This CDR3 is 12 amino acids long. V was shortened by 6 bases and J by 3 bases, with 6 bases between the two germline ends. CDR3 amino acids: CASSRINQPQHF. CDR3 DNA sequence: TGTGCCAGCAGCCGGATCAATCAGCCCCAGCATTTT.

This chain's CDR3 is CASSTETGDNSPLHF. The CDR3 coding sequence is TGTGCCAGCTCAACAGAAACAGGGGATAATTCACCCCTCCACTTT. The chain joins TRBV18 to TRBJ1-6; 7 bases are a match to TRBD1. Germline trimming cut 5 bases from V and 5 bases from J; bases unmatched to any gene: 6. The CDR3 loop spans 15 amino acids. Germline values: CDR1 KGHSH, CDR2 LQKENI.

The chain carries TRBV7-9 and TRBJ1-4; D uncertain. Germline lookup yields CDR1 SEHNR and CDR2 FQNEAQ (reference sequence). The CDR3 totals 11 residues. Deletions cut 2 bases from V and 8 bases from J, with 3 bases between. The CDR3 protein is CASSLREKLFF. CDR3 in DNA: TGTGCCAGCAGCTTACGAGAAAAACTGTTTTTT. The complete variable domain, with remaining parts taken from reference TRBV7-9 and TRBJ1-4, reads DTGVSQNPRHKITKRGQNVTFRCDPISEHNRLYWYRQTLGQGPEFLTYFQNEAQLEKSRLLSDRFSAERPKGSFSTLEIQRTEQGDSAMYLCASSLREKLFFGSGTQLSVL.

This clonotype was recorded many times. The gene calls are TRBV29-1 and TRBJ1-1; no definite D call. Looked up from germline, CDR1 is SQVTM and CDR2 is ANQGSEA. The CDR3 runs to 15 residues. Trimming took 3 bases from V and 3 from J, leaving 17 bases between them. The CDR3 DNA reads as TGCAGCGTTGATAATCCGGACCTAAGCTACACTGAAGCTTTCTTT. This gives the protein CSVDNPDLSYTEAFF. The full variable domain, with the rest looked up from reference TRBV29-1 and TRBJ1-1, is SAVISQKPSRDICQRGTSLTIQCQVDSQVTMMFWYRQQPGQSLTLIATANQGSEATYESGFVIDKFPISRPNLTFSTLTVSNMSPEDSSIYLCSVDNPDLSYTEAFFGQGTRLTVV.

The chain uses TRBV12-3 or TRBV12-4 and TRBJ2-3, with a weak D call TRBD2 (6 bases). The CDR3 is 15 amino acids. Deletions cut 6 bases from V and 3 bases from J, with 16 bases between. This chain's CDR3 is CASRFSPAGTDTQYF. DNA for the CDR3: TGTGCCAGCAGATTCTCCCCGGCGGGGACAGATACGCAGTATTTT.

The chain carries TRBV25-1 and TRBJ2-5; 7 bases align to TRBD2. The CDR3 has 18 residues. Germline V lookup: CDR1 MGHDK, CDR2 SYGVNS. Trimming removed 8 bases from V and 5 bases from J; junction bases left unmatched: 23. Here the CDR3 DNA reads TGTGCCAGCTCTCCCCCTCGAGGGAGGGACCACTATCATGAGACCCAGTACTTC. It translates to CASSPPRGRDHYHETQYF.

This chain links TRBV27 with TRBJ1-4; D gene unclear. The V end was cut by 1 base, the J end by 8 bases, with 14 bases between. The CDR3 extends over 15 amino acids. Germline values: CDR1 MNHEY, CDR2 SMNVEV (reference sequence). The CDR3 is CASSLLGRSAEKLFF. The DNA of the CDR3 is TGTGCCAGCAGTTTATTGGGCAGATCAGCCGAAAAACTGTTTTTT.

This clonotype was seen more than once but under ten times. This chain uses TRBV7-9 with TRBJ1-1; TRBD1 matches at 9 bases. Per the germline V gene, CDR1 is SEHNR and CDR2 is FQNEAQ (reference sequence). With V trimmed by 5 bases and J by 4 bases, 8 bases remained unmatched. The CDR3 extends over 15 amino acids. CDR3 coding DNA: TGTGCCAGCAGCCAACCTCGACAGGGGGGCACTGAAGCTTTCTTT. It is translated as CASSQPRQGGTEAFF. The full variable domain, in which reference TRBV7-9 and TRBJ1-1 provide the parts outside the CDR3, is DTGVSQNPRHKITKRGQNVTFRCDPISEHNRLYWYRQTLGQGPEFLTYFQNEAQLEKSRLLSDRFSAERPKGSFSTLEIQRTEQGDSAMYLCASSQPRQGGTEAFFGQGTRLTVV.